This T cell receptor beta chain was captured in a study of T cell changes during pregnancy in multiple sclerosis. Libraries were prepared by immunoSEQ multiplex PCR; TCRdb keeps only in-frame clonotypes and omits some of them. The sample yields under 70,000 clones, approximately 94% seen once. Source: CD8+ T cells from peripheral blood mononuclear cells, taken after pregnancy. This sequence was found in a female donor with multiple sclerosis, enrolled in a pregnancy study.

CDR3 coding DNA: TGTGCCAGCAGCCGGGACAGACCTGAAGCTTTCTTT. Translation gives CASSRDRPEAFF. The chain is built from TRBV7-9 and TRBJ1-1; 7 bases map to TRBD1. The CDR3 spans 12 residues. With 5 bases clipped from V and 6 bases from J, the junction kept 3 bases outside the gene matches. Germline CDR1 is SEHNR and CDR2 is FQNEAQ (reference sequence).